The 32 T cell receptor beta chains listed next were all sequenced from one sample in a study of PD-L1 blockade in urothelial cancer. The assay was immunoSEQ multiplex PCR, and TCRdb's table has in-frame clones only and misses some. There are around 38,000 clones in the sample; 86% occur only once, and 24% lies in the top ten. Time point: peripheral blood 6 weeks after treatment start. The material sequenced was PBMCs, taken around atezolizumab (anti-PD-L1) treatment. These receptors all stem from a man between 60 and 70 years old with urothelial cancer.

V gene TRBV4-1 combines with J gene TRBJ1-2; D perhaps matches TRBD1 (5 bases). The CDR3 contains 15 residues. Germline CDR1 and CDR2: MGHRA and YSYEKL. The ends were cut back, 0 bases at V and 4 bases at J, with 12 bases in the middle. CDR3 sequence reads: CASSQEGLQPYGYTF. In DNA, the CDR3 is TGCGCCAGCAGCCAAGAGGGGCTCCAACCCTATGGCTACACCTTC.

V usage is TRBV6-6 and J usage is TRBJ1-5, with TRBD1 matching over 9 bases. CDR1 is MNHNY, CDR2 SVGAGI, per germline (reference sequence). The CDR3 has 12 amino acids. Trimming removed 1 base from V and 15 bases from J; junction bases left unmatched: 4. CDR3 in DNA: TGTGCCAGCAGTTACTTTGCGGACAGGGGGCATTTT. Its protein product is CASSYFADRGHF.

This clone was counted once. This chain joins TRBV9 and TRBJ2-3, with a weak D call TRBD2 (7 bases). Germline CDR1 is SGDLS and CDR2 is YYNGEE. The CDR3 totals 17 residues. Trimming took off 7 bases at V and 5 bases at J, with 26 bases between the two ends. The CDR3, as DNA: TGTGCCAGCTCTTACTCGGGGGCGGGGGTCCTCTTAGATACGCAGTATTTT. Translating gives CASSYSGAGVLLDTQYF.

This clone was recorded only once. The chain employs TRBV6-1 and TRBJ2-1, with 12 bases fitting TRBD2. Germline loops: CDR1 MNHNS, CDR2 SASEGT. V was clipped by 5 bases and J by 7 bases; unmatched bases: 6. This CDR3 has 15 amino acids. The CDR3 nucleotides read TGTGCCAGCAGTCAGACTAGCGGGAGTGGAAATGAGCAGTTCTTC. Translating gives CASSQTSGSGNEQFF.

The rearrangement joins TRBV12-5 to TRBJ2-2; 8 positions agree with TRBD1. The trim removed 8 bases at V and 1 base at J, leaving 9 bases unmatched. Germline V gives CDR1 LGHNT, CDR2 FRNRAP. This CDR3 has 16 amino acids. The CDR3: CASKPSGTGNTGELFF. CDR3 nucleotides: TGTGCTAGTAAGCCATCCGGGACAGGGAACACCGGGGAGCTGTTTTTT.

The rearrangement links TRBV5-6 to TRBJ2-2, with no clear D. The CDR3 runs to 13 residues. Trimming took off 4 bases at V and 4 bases at J, with 8 bases between the two ends. Germline assignment: CDR1 SGHDT and CDR2 YYEEEE. CDR3 in DNA: TGTGCCAGCAGCGCCGGCGGCACCGGGGAGCTGTTTTTT. Its protein is CASSAGGTGELFF.

The chain carries TRBV28 and TRBJ2-5; 8 bases are shared with TRBD1. V lost 6 bases and J lost 5; bases outside the gene matches: 17. This CDR3 spans 17 amino acids. Per the germline V gene, CDR1 is MDHEN and CDR2 is SYDVKM. The CDR3 bases are TGTGCCAGCAGAAAATATTCCCTCAGGGGGCGAGGGGAGACCCAGTACTTC. The encoded protein is CASRKYSLRGRGETQYF.

The genes are TRBV5-4 and TRBJ1-4; 9 nucleotides agree with TRBD1. Germline V lookup: CDR1 SGHNT, CDR2 YYREEE (reference sequence). The CDR3 spans 16 residues. V shed 4 bases and J 12 bases; nucleotides not matched to a gene: 16. DNA for the CDR3: TGTGCCAGCAGCGATGGGACAGGGAGGCCTCGGGACGAACTGTTTTTT. It codes for CASSDGTGRPRDELFF. Together with reference TRBV5-4 and TRBJ1-4, the CDR3 gives the full variable domain: ETGVTQSPTHLIKTRGQQVTLRCSSQSGHNTVSWYQQALGQGPQFIFQYYREEENGRGNFPPRFSGLQFPNYSSELNVNALELDDSALYLCASSDGTGRPRDELFFGSGTQLSVL.

In this sample, this clone turned up a few times. DNA of the CDR3: TGTGCCAGTAGTAACAGGGTCATCAATCAGCCCCAGCATTTT. This gives the protein CASSNRVINQPQHF. The chain is built from TRBV19 and TRBJ1-5, with D maybe TRBD1 (6 bases). In germline, CDR1 is LNHDA, CDR2 SQIVND (reference sequence). CDR3 length equals 14 residues. V was clipped by 4 bases and J by 3 bases, with 10 bases between them.

The chain links TRBV2 to TRBJ2-7; possible D gene TRBD2, 5 bases. The V gene's germline CDR1 is SNHLY and CDR2 FYNNEI. The CDR3 consists of 12 residues. V lost 8 bases and J lost 0, with 8 bases in between. The CDR3 region has the DNA TGTGCCAGCCACGGGGACTCCTACGAGCAGTACTTC. Its translation is CASHGDSYEQYF.

This clone occurred a few times. This rearrangement joins TRBV6-5 to TRBJ1-6; D is ambiguous. Germline CDR1 reads MNHEY; CDR2 reads SVGAGI. The CDR3 covers 16 residues. V was clipped by 0 bases and J by 3 bases, with 9 bases between them. DNA of the CDR3: TGTGCCAGCAGTTACTCTGAGACACGCTATAATTCACCCCTCCACTTT. Its translation: CASSYSETRYNSPLHF.

The chain is built from TRBV7-2 and TRBJ2-7; TRBD1 matches at 11 bases. CDR3 length: 15 residues. Germline V gene data show CDR1 as SGHTA and CDR2 as FQGNSA. The V gene end was trimmed by 5 bases and the J gene end by 4 bases; junction bases not matched to a gene: 7. CDR3 nucleotide sequence: TGTGCCAGCAGCATAGGGACAGGGGGAGAGTACGAGCAGTACTTC. Its translation: CASSIGTGGEYEQYF.

This chain joins TRBV9 and TRBJ2-7, with 11 positions matching TRBD1. The ends lost 0 bases at V and 6 bases at J; junction bases unmatched: 2. Per the germline V gene, CDR1 is SGDLS and CDR2 is YYNGEE. CDR3 length: 14 residues. The CDR3 DNA is TGTGCCAGCAGCGTAGGGACAGGGGGCTCCGAGCAGTACTTC. Translated: CASSVGTGGSEQYF.

The genes are TRBV5-1 and TRBJ2-2; the match to TRBD1 covers 7 bases. CDR1 and CDR2 (germline): SGHRS, YFSETQ. The CDR3 loop spans 16 amino acids. V lost 3 bases and J lost 0; bases outside the gene matches: 5. Here the CDR3 DNA reads TGCGCCAGCAGCTGGACAGGAACAGCGAACACCGGGGAGCTGTTTTTT. It yields the protein CASSWTGTANTGELFF.

This chain connects TRBV6-4 to TRBJ2-1; 8 nucleotides agree with TRBD2. Germline V gives CDR1 MRHNA, CDR2 SNTAGT. V shed 0 bases, J shed 3 bases, and the junction held 4 bases outside the gene matches. This CDR3 region has 16 residues. The DNA for the CDR3 is TGTGCCAGCAGTGACTCGGCCAGCGGGGGCTACAATGAGCAGTTCTTC. Amino acids: CASSDSASGGYNEQFF.

This clone was found once. The chain joins TRBV6-5 to TRBJ1-1; weak D call: TRBD1 (6 bases). The V end lost 0 bases, the J end lost 5 bases, and 13 bases lay between the germline ends. CDR1 is MNHEY and CDR2 is SVGAGI in the germline V gene. The CDR3 runs 15 residues. In DNA form, the CDR3 reads TGTGCCAGCAGTTACTCCCGGGGGGCGGATACTGAAGCTTTCTTT. Translating it yields CASSYSRGADTEAFF.

The chain recombines TRBV25-1 with TRBJ2-3; TRBD1 aligns across 8 bases. There are 15 residues in the CDR3. Germline CDR1 MGHDK, CDR2 SYGVNS. The ends lost 3 bases at V and 1 base at J; junction bases unmatched: 3. CDR3 DNA: TGTGCCAGCAGTGACAGGGGGCTTGGCACAGATACGCAGTATTTT. This gives the protein CASSDRGLGTDTQYF.

The V call is TRBV18, the J call TRBJ2-1, with no clear D. Per germline, CDR1 KGHSH and CDR2 LQKENI. The CDR3 runs 16 residues. The ends were cut back, 0 bases at V and 4 bases at J, with 13 bases in the middle. This CDR3 is CASSPPGASGYNEQFF. In DNA form, the CDR3 reads TGTGCCAGCTCACCACCGGGCGCTTCCGGTTACAATGAGCAGTTCTTC.

The chain carries TRBV11-1 and TRBJ2-7, with D tentatively TRBD2 (6 bases). The CDR3 sequence is 12 residues long. The germline CDR1 and CDR2 sequences are SGHAT and FQDESV (reference sequence). With 3 bases removed from V and 12 bases from J, the gap between germline ends came to 15 bases. The CDR3 spells CASSFSSGDPYF. The CDR3 DNA reads as TGTGCCAGCAGCTTCTCGTCGGGAGACCCGTACTTC.

V is TRBV5-8 and J is TRBJ2-3, with a possible D match to TRBD2 (5 bases). Germline CDR1 is SGHTS and CDR2 is YDEGEE. The V and J ends lost 4 bases and 2 bases respectively, with 20 bases between them. This CDR3 comprises 17 residues. This chain's CDR3 is CASSPGRRPYSTDTQYF. For the CDR3, the DNA is TGTGCCAGCAGCCCCGGACGGAGGCCATATTCCACAGATACGCAGTATTTT. Drawing the rest from reference TRBV5-8 and TRBJ2-3, the complete variable domain is EAGVTQSPTHLIKTRGQQATLRCSPISGHTSVYWYQQALGLGLQFLLWYDEGEERNRGNFPPRFSGRQFPNYSSELNVNALELEDSALYLCASSPGRRPYSTDTQYFGPGTRLTVL.

This chain joins TRBV5-1 and TRBJ1-4, with a possible D match to TRBD1 (6 bases). This CDR3 contains 13 residues. V shed 1 base and J shed 8 bases, with 9 bases lying between them. Germline V CDR1 and CDR2: SGHRS, YFSETQ. CDR3 sequence (DNA): TGCGCCAGCAGCTTGACAGGGCCCGAAAAACTGTTTTTT. It codes for CASSLTGPEKLFF.

This clone showed up just a few times. The chain joins TRBV30 to TRBJ2-5, with TRBD2 matching 11 bases. The length of the CDR3 is 14 residues. The trim removed 2 bases at V and 5 bases at J, leaving 4 bases unmatched. The germline V gene encodes CDR1 GTSNPN and CDR2 SVGIG (reference sequence). The CDR3 DNA reads TGTGCCTGGAGTATAGCGGGAGGGGATGAGACCCAGTACTTC. Translating gives CAWSIAGGDETQYF.

The chain links TRBV5-1 to TRBJ1-2, with 10 bases aligning to TRBD1. The CDR3 length is 14 residues. Germline assignment: CDR1 SGHRS and CDR2 YFSETQ. After removal of 3 bases from V and 4 bases from J, the junction contained 3 bases not matched to a gene. The DNA of the CDR3 is TGCGCCAGCAGCTATCGGACAGGGGGCTATGGCTACACCTTC. Translated: CASSYRTGGYGYTF.

There are a few counts of this clone. The chain carries TRBV6-1 and TRBJ2-1, with 7 bases that match TRBD1. From germline, CDR1 is MNHNS and CDR2 SASEGT. Losses at the gene ends were 6 bases for V and 6 bases for J; bases not matched to a gene: 11. This CDR3 has 15 amino acids. DNA for the CDR3: TGTGCCAGCAGCCAAGGACAGGCTGTTGGCAATGAGCAGTTCTTC. This sequence encodes CASSQGQAVGNEQFF.

This chain uses TRBV5-1 with TRBJ2-7; the match to TRBD1 covers 8 bases. This CDR3 has 15 residues. The V segment lost 0 bases and the J segment 5 bases; nucleotides outside the gene matches: 7. From germline, CDR1 is SGHRS and CDR2 YFSETQ. CDR3 coding DNA: TGCGCCAGCAGCTTGGACAGGGGGGATCGGGACGAGCAGTACTTC. Its translation is CASSLDRGDRDEQYF.

The chain joins TRBV11-2 to TRBJ1-1, with 8 bases identical to TRBD1. This CDR3 is built from 14 residues. Germline V gene sequence: CDR1 SGHAT, CDR2 FQNNGV. V trimming: 4 bases; J trimming: 6 bases; junction bases outside the gene matches: 7. CDR3 nucleotide sequence: TGTGCCAGCAGCTCACAGGGGGGCTTAGCTGAAGCTTTCTTT. Its translation is CASSSQGGLAEAFF.

In DNA, the CDR3 is TGTGCCTGGAGTGCGGGGGGTCGTGGGGTGATGGACACTGAAGCTTTCTTT. Translated, it gives CAWSAGGRGVMDTEAFF. This chain joins TRBV30 and TRBJ1-1; D is perhaps TRBD1 (5 bases). There are 17 residues in the CDR3. Trimming took 1 base from V and 3 from J, leaving 21 bases between them. Germline lookup yields CDR1 GTSNPN and CDR2 SVGIG (reference sequence).

This clone was recorded only once. This rearrangement joins TRBV7-3 to TRBJ2-1, with D possibly TRBD2 on 5 matching bases. There are 16 residues in the CDR3. Trimming took off 2 bases at V and 5 bases at J, with 16 bases between the two ends. CDR1 is SGHTA, CDR2 FQGTGA, per germline. The CDR3: CASSLLAGALNNEQFF. The CDR3 DNA reads as TGTGCCAGCAGCTTATTGGCGGGCGCCTTGAACAATGAGCAGTTCTTC.

With regard to this clone: At one end, the junction sequence differs from germline, possibly due to a read error. CDR3 in DNA: TGTGCCAGCAGCGACTCCGGGACATCGTTGCTCTTC. This sequence encodes CASSDSGTSLLF. This rearrangement joins TRBV7-3 to TRBJ2-7; perhaps TRBD1 as D (6 bases). This CDR3 region has 12 residues. Germline loops: CDR1 SGHTA, CDR2 FQGTGA.

V usage is TRBV5-1 and J usage is TRBJ2-4, with a weak D call TRBD1 (6 bases). Between the trimmed V and J ends, which lost 4 bases and 3 bases, there was a span of 14 bases. Germline V lookup: CDR1 SGHRS, CDR2 YFSETQ. The CDR3 is 15 amino acids. CDR3 residues: CASSEQGWDKNIQYF. CDR3 bases: TGCGCCAGCAGCGAACAGGGATGGGACAAAAACATTCAGTACTTC. Looking up the rest from reference TRBV5-1 and TRBJ2-4 gives the full variable domain: KAGVTQTPRYLIKTRGQQVTLSCSPISGHRSVSWYQQTPGQGLQFLFEYFSETQRNKGNFPGRFSGRQFSNSRSEMNVSTLELGDSALYLCASSEQGWDKNIQYFGAGTRLSVL.

For the CDR3, the DNA is TGCGCCAGCAGCCAAGAAGGGAGATACCAAGAGACCCAGTACTTC. Translation gives CASSQEGRYQETQYF. This rearrangement joins TRBV4-1 to TRBJ2-5; D perhaps matches TRBD2 (5 bases). The germline V gene has CDR1 MGHRA and CDR2 YSYEKL. The CDR3 runs 15 residues. V was pared by 0 bases and J by 0 bases, with 8 bases between.

The J gene is TRBJ2-3, the V gene TRBV7-9; D perhaps matches TRBD2 (7 bases). The CDR3 totals 15 residues. V lost 5 bases and J lost 1, with 13 bases in between. Germline V gene lookup returns CDR1 SEHNR and CDR2 FQNEAQ (reference sequence). The CDR3 DNA is TGTGCCAGCAGCCTGTTAGGGGGGGGCACAGATACGCAGTATTTT. This sequence encodes CASSLLGGGTDTQYF.